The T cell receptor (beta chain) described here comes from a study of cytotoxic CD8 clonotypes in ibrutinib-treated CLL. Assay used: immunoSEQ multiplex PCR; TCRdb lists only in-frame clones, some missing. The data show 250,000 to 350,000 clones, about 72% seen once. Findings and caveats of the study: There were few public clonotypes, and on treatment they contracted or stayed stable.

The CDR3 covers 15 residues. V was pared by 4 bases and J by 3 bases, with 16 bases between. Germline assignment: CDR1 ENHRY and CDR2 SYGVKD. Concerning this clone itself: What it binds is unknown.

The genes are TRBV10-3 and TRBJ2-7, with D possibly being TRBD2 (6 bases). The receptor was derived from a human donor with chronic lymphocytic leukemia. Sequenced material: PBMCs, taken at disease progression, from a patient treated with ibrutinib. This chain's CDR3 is CAISGWDSSSYEQYF. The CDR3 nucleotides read TGTGCCATCAGTGGCTGGGACTCCTCCAGCTACGAGCAGTACTTC.